This T cell receptor beta chain was obtained from a study of blood T cell repertoires in COVID-19. The CDR3 covers 13 residues. With V trimmed by 2 bases and J by 2 bases, 1 base remained unmatched. Germline loops: CDR1 GTSNPN, CDR2 SVGIG (reference sequence). Assay used: immunoSEQ multiplex PCR; TCRdb lists only in-frame clones, some missing. There are 200,000 to 300,000 clones in the sample; roughly 76% occur only once, and 7.5% lies in the top ten. Sequenced: peripheral blood. This chain joins TRBV30 and TRBJ2-3; 7 bases line up with TRBD2. This clonotype was obtained from a woman aged 80 or over with COVID-19, enrolled during active disease. For the CDR3, the DNA is TGTGCCTGGAGTAGGGACTACACAGATACGCAGTATTTT. It specifies CAWSRDYTDTQYF. The variable domain in full, with the rest retrieved from reference TRBV30 and TRBJ2-3, is SQTIHQWPATLVQPVGSPLSLECTVEGTSNPNLYWYRQAAGRGLQLLFYSVGIGQISSEVPQNLSASRPQDRQFILSSKKLLLSDSGFYLCAWSRDYTDTQYFGPGTRLTVL.